Listed here are 9 T cell receptor beta chains from one sample, sequenced in a study of cytomegalovirus exposure and HLA in healthy donors. It was with 60 Vbeta and 13 Jbeta primers that the PCR ran. The data were produced by immunoSEQ multiplex PCR, yet TCRdb's version contains in-frame clones alone and is incomplete. The sample lists 100,000 to 120,000 clones, approximately 12% seen once, with about 16% in the top ten. The sequenced material came from PBMCs. These TCRs come from a middle-aged man in good health and CMV-seropositive.

The chain links TRBV7-9 to TRBJ2-3; 8 bases line up with TRBD1. CDR1 is SEHNR, CDR2 FQNEAQ, per germline (reference sequence). V lost 4 bases to trimming and J lost 6 bases; unmatched junction nucleotides: 9. This CDR3 has 15 residues. CDR3 in DNA: TGTGCCAGCAGCTCCTCAGGGGGCCCCAGGGATACGCAGTATTTT. It specifies CASSSSGGPRDTQYF.

This clone was recorded a few times. The rearrangement uses TRBV9 and TRBJ2-2; no clear D. Germline V CDR1 and CDR2: SGDLS, YYNGEE. This CDR3 has 13 amino acids. The V and J ends lost 1 base and 4 bases respectively, with 5 bases between them. The CDR3 loop reads CASSVRLTGELFF. DNA of the CDR3: TGTGCCAGCAGCGTACGACTCACCGGGGAGCTGTTTTTT.

The chain carries TRBV29-1 and TRBJ1-1; no reliable D call. CDR3 size: 14 residues. Germline CDR1 and CDR2: SQVTM and ANQGSEA. Trimming left V 6 bases short and J 0 bases short, with 14 bases between. Here the CDR3 DNA reads TGCAGCGTCTACCTTCGAGAGATGAACACTGAAGCTTTCTTT. Protein: CSVYLREMNTEAFF.

The chain uses TRBV6-4 and TRBJ2-6; 7 nucleotides agree with TRBD2. Germline trimming cut 8 bases from V and 2 bases from J; bases unmatched to any gene: 6. Germline CDR1 reads MRHNA; CDR2 reads SNTAGT. This CDR3 has 15 residues. CDR3 in amino acids: CASGPSGAGANVLTF. The DNA for the CDR3 is TGTGCCAGCGGCCCGAGCGGGGCTGGGGCCAACGTCCTGACTTTC.

This clone was picked up a small number of times. This chain joins TRBV27 and TRBJ1-1; D is possibly TRBD1 (6 bases). In germline, CDR1 is MNHEY, CDR2 SMNVEV (reference sequence). The V end was cut by 4 bases, the J end by 4 bases, with 10 bases between. The CDR3 length is 13 residues. DNA of the CDR3: TGTGCCAGCAGTTCCGCAGGGGTCACTGAAGCTTTCTTT. As protein: CASSSAGVTEAFF.

This chain connects TRBV27 to TRBJ2-3, with 7 nucleotides matching TRBD2. Germline values: CDR1 MNHEY, CDR2 SMNVEV (reference sequence). Losses at the gene ends were 3 bases for V and 1 base for J; bases not matched to a gene: 4. This CDR3 comprises 15 residues. The CDR3 nucleotides read TGTGCCAGCAGTTTTGGGCTAGCGGGCACAGATACGCAGTATTTT. Amino acid sequence: CASSFGLAGTDTQYF.

The chain has TRBV11-3 and TRBJ1-1; perhaps TRBD1 as D (6 bases). V was shortened by 5 bases and J by 2 bases, with 12 bases between the two germline ends. Germline CDR1 reads SGHNT; CDR2 reads YENEEA. The CDR3 contains 14 residues. CDR3 sequence (DNA): TGTGCCAGCAGCGCGGGAGGGGGTAACACTGAAGCTTTCTTT. It specifies CASSAGGGNTEAFF.

This chain uses TRBV27 with TRBJ1-5; 7 bases match TRBD1. The V gene's germline CDR1 is MNHEY and CDR2 SMNVEV (reference sequence). V was clipped by 4 bases and J by 0 bases; unmatched bases: 15. The CDR3 is 19 residues long. In DNA form, the CDR3 reads TGTGCCAGCAGTTCCCGACAGGGATGGGGTGTAACTAGCAATCAGCCCCAGCATTTT. Its translation is CASSSRQGWGVTSNQPQHF.

This clone has a handful of counts. This chain joins TRBV5-1 and TRBJ2-3, with D unresolved. This CDR3 has 16 amino acids. Germline V CDR1 and CDR2: SGHRS, YFSETQ. Trimming pared 1 base from V and 0 bases from J, leaving 12 bases between. Here the CDR3 reads CASSLLGWSSTDTQYF. The DNA of the CDR3 is TGCGCCAGCAGCTTGCTGGGTTGGAGTAGCACAGATACGCAGTATTTT.